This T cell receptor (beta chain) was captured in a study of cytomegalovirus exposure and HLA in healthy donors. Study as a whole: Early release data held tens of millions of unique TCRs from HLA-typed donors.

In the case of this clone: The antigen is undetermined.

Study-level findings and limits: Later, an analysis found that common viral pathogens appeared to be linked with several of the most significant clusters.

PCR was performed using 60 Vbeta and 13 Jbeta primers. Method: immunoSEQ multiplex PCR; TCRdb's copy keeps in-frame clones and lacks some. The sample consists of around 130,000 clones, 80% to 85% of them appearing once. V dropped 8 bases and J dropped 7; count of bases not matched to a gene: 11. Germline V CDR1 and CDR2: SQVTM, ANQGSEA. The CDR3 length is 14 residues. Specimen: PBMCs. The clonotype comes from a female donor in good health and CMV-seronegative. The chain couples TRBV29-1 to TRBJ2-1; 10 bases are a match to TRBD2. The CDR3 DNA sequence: TGCAGCCCCGGTAGCGGGAGGATCAGTAATGAGCAGTTCTTC. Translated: CSPGSGRISNEQFF.